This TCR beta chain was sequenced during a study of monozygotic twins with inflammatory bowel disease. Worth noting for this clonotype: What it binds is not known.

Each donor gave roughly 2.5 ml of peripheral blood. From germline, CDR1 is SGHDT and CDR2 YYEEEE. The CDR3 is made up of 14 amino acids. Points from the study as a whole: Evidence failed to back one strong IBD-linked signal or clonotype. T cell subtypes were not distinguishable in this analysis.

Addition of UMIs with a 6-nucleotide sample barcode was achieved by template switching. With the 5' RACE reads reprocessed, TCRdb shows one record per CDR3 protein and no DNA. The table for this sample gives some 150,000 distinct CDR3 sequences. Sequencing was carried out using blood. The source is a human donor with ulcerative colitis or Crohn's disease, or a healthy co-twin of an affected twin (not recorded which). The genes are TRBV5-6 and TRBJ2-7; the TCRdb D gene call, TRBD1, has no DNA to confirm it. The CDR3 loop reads CASSLGADSYEQYF.